This entry concerns a single T cell receptor (beta chain). No antigen is known for it. Once extracted for a subset, genomic DNA was divided evenly among several immunoSEQ plates. The protocol was immunoSEQ multiplex PCR, while the TCRdb copy is restricted to in-frame clones and leaves out a portion. Of just over 2,000,000 clones listed, 85% to 95% were seen once; the top ten hold 0.13%. These data come from a study of shared clonotypes between healthy human individuals. General observations from the study: What rarefaction showed was incomplete sorted-subset sequencing despite large depth. Lower generation probabilities were found for non-shared clonotypes than for those shared by all four donors.

Sequences were obtained from naive CD4+ T cells sorted from blood. The sample's subset: CD45RA+ positively selected. The TCR originated in a man younger than 30 in good health.

This chain's CDR3 is CASSLGLAVGAYEQYF. The CDR3 DNA sequence: TGCGCCAGCAGCTTGGGGCTAGCGGTGGGAGCCTACGAGCAGTACTTC. This chain links TRBV5-1 with TRBJ2-7, with 7 positions matching TRBD2. The germline gives CDR1 SGHRS, CDR2 YFSETQ. CDR3 length: 16 residues. Germline trimming cut 0 bases from V and 2 bases from J; bases unmatched to any gene: 8.